Each of the 2 T cell receptor beta chains below was sequenced from the same sample in a study of spatial heterogeneity in lung cancer. Whole-study findings and limits: In tumors, expanded intratumoral alpha and beta TCR counts tracked mutation counts.

Stated time point: sample taken at primary tumor resection. TCRdb processed the 5' RACE reads anew with MiXCR; each CDR3 protein has one entry. In the table there are about 29,000 distinct CDR3 sequences, 7.1% of which are singletons. No antigen has been assigned to these receptors. The source was lung tumor tissue, collected at surgery. These receptors all stem from a male donor with early-stage non-small cell lung cancer.

The rearrangement joins TRBV7-2 to TRBJ1-5; the D gene is possibly TRBD1 (5 bases). Trimming took off 4 bases at V and 4 bases at J, with 14 bases between the two ends. Germline V CDR1 and CDR2: SGHTA, FQGNSA. The CDR3 loop spans 15 amino acids. The CDR3 reads CASSSSRDWNQPQHF. DNA for the CDR3: TGTGCCAGCAGCTCTAGTAGGGACTGGAATCAGCCCCAGCATTTT.

The V gene is TRBV2, the J gene TRBJ2-3, with D hard to call. Trimming removed 6 bases from V and 5 bases from J, with 12 bases in between. The CDR3 is 13 amino acids. Germline assignment: CDR1 SNHLY and CDR2 FYNNEI. The CDR3 DNA reads TGTGCCAGCAGCGCCGCGACACTAGATACGCAGTATTTT. Protein product: CASSAATLDTQYF.